Below are 28 T cell receptor beta chains sequenced from a single sample in a study of CXCR3-negative and CXCR3-positive naive CD8 T cells. Study findings and constraints: Hydrophobicity of TRB CDR3s was greater in CXCR3-positive naive cells than in CXCR3-negative naive cells.

The antigens for these receptors are not known. Researchers prepared the TRB cDNA libraries using 5' RACE with UMI labels. TCRdb reworked the 5' RACE reads into one entry per CDR3 protein, no DNA. The sample's table shows 130,000 to 150,000 distinct CDR3 sequences. The sample consisted of naive CXCR3+ CD8+ T cells from blood. Subset noted: CD45RO-CCR7+CD27+CD95- naive CD8+ T cells expressing CXCR3 (TNR3+). The receptor source for this set is a human donor in good health. Some clones in this sample may be carry-over from other donors' samples.

The CDR3 loop is CAWTAGDEQFF. The gene calls are TRBV30 and TRBJ2-1; TCRdb lists TRBD1, though no DNA is available to test this call. The CDR3 spans 11 residues. The germline V gene has CDR1 GTSNPN and CDR2 SVGIG (reference sequence).

This chain connects TRBV5-1 to TRBJ1-1. CDR3 length: 13 amino acids. Germline CDR1 and CDR2: SGHRS and YFSETQ. CDR3 sequence: CASSLGSDTEAFF.

The chain joins TRBV3-1 to TRBJ1-6; TCRdb selects TRBD1, and the lack of DNA leaves this call unchecked. Germline-derived CDR1 and CDR2 are LGHDT and YNNKEL (reference sequence). The CDR3 extends over 15 amino acids. CDR3 protein: CASSQSDRGSSPLHF. Full variable domain (outside the CDR3, taken from reference TRBV3-1 and TRBJ1-6): DTAVSQTPKYLVTQMGNDKSIKCEQNLGHDTMYWYKQDSKKFLKIMFSYNNKELIINETVPNRFSPKSPDKAHLNLHINSLELGDSAVYFCASSQSDRGSSPLHFGNGTRLTVT.

The rearrangement links TRBV2 to TRBJ2-1; with no DNA, the TCRdb D assignment of TRBD1 cannot be verified. The CDR3 sequence is 14 residues long. Germline CDR1 and CDR2: SNHLY and FYNNEI. CDR3: CASSQGSHYNEQFF.

The V gene is TRBV7-3, the J gene TRBJ2-1; absent DNA, TCRdb's TRBD2 call cannot be checked. The germline gives CDR1 SGHTA, CDR2 FQGTGA. The CDR3 contains 19 residues. CDR3 amino acids: CASSFYGGVAGDTYNEQFF.

The V gene is TRBV5-1, the J gene TRBJ2-3; TCRdb selects TRBD2, and the lack of DNA leaves this call unchecked. The germline gives CDR1 SGHRS, CDR2 YFSETQ. CDR3 length: 16 residues. CDR3 sequence: CASSLAGGDFTDTQYF. Together with reference TRBV5-1 and TRBJ2-3, the CDR3 gives the full variable domain: KAGVTQTPRYLIKTRGQQVTLSCSPISGHRSVSWYQQTPGQGLQFLFEYFSETQRNKGNFPGRFSGRQFSNSRSEMNVSTLELGDSALYLCASSLAGGDFTDTQYFGPGTRLTVL.

This chain connects TRBV29-1 to TRBJ2-1. This CDR3 is built from 12 residues. The germline gives CDR1 SQVTM, CDR2 ANQGSEA. This CDR3 is CSVEVVGNEQFF.

The chain combines TRBV28 with TRBJ2-7; TCRdb's D call, TRBD1, is unchecked because there is no DNA. This CDR3 has 17 amino acids. The germline gives CDR1 MDHEN, CDR2 SYDVKM. CDR3 protein: CASRAWTGGSTHYEQYF.

The chain joins TRBV2 to TRBJ2-3; TCRdb selects TRBD2, and the lack of DNA leaves this call unchecked. This CDR3 comprises 17 residues. Germline CDR1 and CDR2: SNHLY and FYNNEI. CDR3: CASSDPSGRSGTDTQYF.

The rearrangement links TRBV29-1 to TRBJ2-1; TCRdb names TRBD2, which stays unverified in the absence of DNA. The CDR3 length is 13 residues. The V gene's germline CDR1 is SQVTM and CDR2 ANQGSEA. CDR3 region: CSVRLAGYNEQFF.

The V and J genes are TRBV5-1 and TRBJ1-2. Per the germline V gene, CDR1 is SGHRS and CDR2 is YFSETQ. The CDR3 has 13 residues. The chain's CDR3 is CASSPHLNYGYTF.

V is TRBV30 and J is TRBJ2-5. Germline CDR1 is GTSNPN and CDR2 is SVGIG (reference sequence). This CDR3 has 12 amino acids. This chain's CDR3 is CAWSWLGETQYF. Combining the CDR3 with reference TRBV30 and TRBJ2-5 gives the whole variable domain SQTIHQWPATLVQPVGSPLSLECTVEGTSNPNLYWYRQAAGRGLQLLFYSVGIGQISSEVPQNLSASRPQDRQFILSSKKLLLSDSGFYLCAWSWLGETQYFGPGTRLLVL.

The V and J genes are TRBV7-2 and TRBJ1-5; the TCRdb D gene call, TRBD1, has no DNA to confirm it. This CDR3 has 13 amino acids. CDR1 and CDR2 from the germline V gene are SGHTA and FQGNSA. The CDR3 region is CASSLEGDQPQHF.

The chain joins TRBV29-1 to TRBJ2-1; TCRdb indicates TRBD1, and absent DNA this call remains unverified. This CDR3 is 12 amino acids long. From germline, CDR1 is SQVTM and CDR2 ANQGSEA. The CDR3: CSGGQGANEQFF.

The chain employs TRBV19 and TRBJ2-1; the D call from TCRdb, TRBD2, cannot be confirmed without DNA. Germline V gene lookup returns CDR1 LNHDA and CDR2 SQIVND (reference sequence). This CDR3 region has 17 residues. The CDR3 loop is CASSPSGLASTYNEQFF. Variable domain in full (rest from reference TRBV19 and TRBJ2-1): DGGITQSPKYLFRKEGQNVTLSCEQNLNHDAMYWYRQDPGQGLRLIYYSQIVNDFQKGDIAEGYSVSREKKESFPLTVTSAQKNPTAFYLCASSPSGLASTYNEQFFGPGTRLTVL.

The chain recombines TRBV6-5 with TRBJ1-1. The CDR3 has 15 residues. Germline loops: CDR1 MNHEY, CDR2 SVGAGI. The CDR3 is CASRQNRFMNTEAFF.

The rearrangement joins TRBV4-3 to TRBJ2-7; as DNA is missing, the TRBD2 call by TCRdb cannot be tested. Per germline, CDR1 LGHNA and CDR2 YSLEER. The CDR3 extends over 18 amino acids. The CDR3 loop reads CASSQDIASGIPYYEQYF.

The rearrangement joins TRBV12-3 or TRBV12-4 to TRBJ1-1. The CDR3 contains 15 residues. CDR3 sequence reads: CASSQGRVGDTEAFF.

V usage is TRBV7-7 and J usage is TRBJ2-1; no DNA is available, so the TRBD1 call from TCRdb remains unchecked. The CDR3 spans 14 residues. CDR1 and CDR2 (germline): SSHAT, FNYEAQ (reference sequence). CDR3 loop: CASSPYRGGGEQFF.

The V gene is TRBV29-1, the J gene TRBJ2-1; TCRdb returns TRBD1, unconfirmable since there is no DNA. Germline loops: CDR1 SQVTM, CDR2 ANQGSEA. The CDR3 spans 13 residues. The CDR3 protein is CSAGPPLNNEQFF.

This sequence joins TRBV29-1 and TRBJ2-2. The CDR3 is made up of 15 amino acids. Germline CDR1 is SQVTM and CDR2 is ANQGSEA. The CDR3 protein is CSVEWETANTGELFF.

The rearrangement uses TRBV4-1 and TRBJ2-1; TCRdb reports TRBD2, a call that lacks DNA to check it against. CDR3 length equals 16 residues. CDR1 and CDR2 (germline): MGHRA, YSYEKL. CDR3 amino acids: CASSQEVAGGSNEQFF.

The chain links TRBV20-1 to TRBJ1-6; TCRdb's D gene call, TRBD1, goes unchecked for lack of DNA. Germline CDR1 and CDR2: DFQATT and SNEGSKA (reference sequence). The CDR3 is 13 amino acids. The chain's CDR3 is CSANDRGFSPLHF.

This chain uses TRBV28 with TRBJ2-4; TCRdb outputs TRBD1, but without DNA this stays unchecked. The CDR3 consists of 13 residues. Germline V CDR1 and CDR2: MDHEN, SYDVKM. The chain's CDR3 is CASSDSLKNIQYF.

The genes are TRBV6-1 and TRBJ1-3; the D call from TCRdb, TRBD1, cannot be confirmed without DNA. In germline, CDR1 is MNHNS, CDR2 SASEGT. This CDR3 comprises 16 residues. CDR3 protein: CASSEASTVPGNTIYF.

The rearrangement uses TRBV6-2 or TRBV6-3 and TRBJ2-2; the TRBD2 assignment by TCRdb is unverifiable without DNA. Germline CDR1 reads MNHEY; CDR2 reads SVGEGT. The CDR3 loop spans 18 amino acids. CDR3 sequence: CASSYPGLAGANTGELFF.

The J gene is TRBJ2-1, the V gene TRBV7-9; TCRdb's D gene call, TRBD1, goes unchecked for lack of DNA. The CDR3 covers 13 residues. The germline V gene has CDR1 SEHNR and CDR2 FQNEAQ (reference sequence). CDR3 amino acids: CASSPGTDNEQFF.

The CDR3 sequence: CAWSDTGDDYEQYF. The gene calls are TRBV30 and TRBJ2-7; checking the TCRdb D call of TRBD1 is not possible without DNA. This CDR3 spans 14 amino acids. In germline, CDR1 is GTSNPN, CDR2 SVGIG (reference sequence).